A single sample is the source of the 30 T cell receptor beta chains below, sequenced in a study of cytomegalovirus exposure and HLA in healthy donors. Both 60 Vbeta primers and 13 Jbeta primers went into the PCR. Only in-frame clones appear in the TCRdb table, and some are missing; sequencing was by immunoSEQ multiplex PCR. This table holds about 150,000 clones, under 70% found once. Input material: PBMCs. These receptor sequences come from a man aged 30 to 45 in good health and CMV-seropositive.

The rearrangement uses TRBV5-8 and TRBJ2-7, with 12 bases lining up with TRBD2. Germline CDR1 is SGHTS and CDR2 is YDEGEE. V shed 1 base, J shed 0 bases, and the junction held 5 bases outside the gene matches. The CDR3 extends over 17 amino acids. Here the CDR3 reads CASSLWTSGKDSYEQYF. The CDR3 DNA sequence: TGTGCCAGCAGCTTGTGGACTAGCGGGAAAGACTCCTACGAGCAGTACTTC.

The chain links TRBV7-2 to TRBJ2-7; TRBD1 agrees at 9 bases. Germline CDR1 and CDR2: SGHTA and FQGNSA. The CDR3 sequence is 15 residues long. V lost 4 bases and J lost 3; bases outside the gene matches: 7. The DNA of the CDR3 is TGTGCCAGCAGCTCCGCCGGGACAGGGTTCTACGAGCAGTACTTC. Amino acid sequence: CASSSAGTGFYEQYF.

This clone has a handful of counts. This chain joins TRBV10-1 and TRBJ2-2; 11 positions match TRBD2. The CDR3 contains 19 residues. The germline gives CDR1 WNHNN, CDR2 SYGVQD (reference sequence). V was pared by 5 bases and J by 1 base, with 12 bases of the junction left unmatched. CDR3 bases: TGCGCCAGCAGTAATATCGAACTGGGGACTAGCGGGAACACCGGGGAGCTGTTTTTT. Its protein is CASSNIELGTSGNTGELFF.

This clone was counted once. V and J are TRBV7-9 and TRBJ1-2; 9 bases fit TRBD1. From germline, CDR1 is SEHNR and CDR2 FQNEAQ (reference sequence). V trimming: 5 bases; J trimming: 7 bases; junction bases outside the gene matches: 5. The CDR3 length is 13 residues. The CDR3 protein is CASSPSTGGGYTF. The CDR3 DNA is TGTGCCAGCAGCCCCTCGACAGGGGGTGGCTACACCTTC.

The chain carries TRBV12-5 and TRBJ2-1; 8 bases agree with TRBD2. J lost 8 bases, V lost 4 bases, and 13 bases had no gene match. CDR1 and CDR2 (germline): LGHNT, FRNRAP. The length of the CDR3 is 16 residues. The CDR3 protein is CASGSGGSGSRDEQFF. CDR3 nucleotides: TGTGCTAGTGGTTCGGGCGGCAGCGGGAGCAGAGATGAGCAGTTCTTC.

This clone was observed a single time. The CDR3 DNA reads TGTGCCAGCAGCCAAGATCCAGGGTCCGGAAACACCATATATTTT. It is translated as CASSQDPGSGNTIYF. The V and J genes are TRBV14 and TRBJ1-3, with a weak D call TRBD1 (5 bases). This CDR3 region has 15 residues. V lost 0 bases to trimming and J lost 4 bases, with 10 bases between them. The V gene's germline CDR1 is SGHDN and CDR2 FVKESK.

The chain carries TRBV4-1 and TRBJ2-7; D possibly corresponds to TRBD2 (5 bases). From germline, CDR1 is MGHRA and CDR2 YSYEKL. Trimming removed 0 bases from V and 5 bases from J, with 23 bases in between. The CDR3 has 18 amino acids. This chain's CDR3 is CASSQDHEGDGRINEQYF. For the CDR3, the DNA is TGCGCCAGCAGCCAAGATCATGAGGGAGATGGGAGAATCAACGAGCAGTACTTC.

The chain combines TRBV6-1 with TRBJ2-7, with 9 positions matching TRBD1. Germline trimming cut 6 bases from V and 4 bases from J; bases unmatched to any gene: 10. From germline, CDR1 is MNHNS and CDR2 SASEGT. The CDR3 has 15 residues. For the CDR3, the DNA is TGTGCCAGCAGGAACCCCGGGACAGGGACTTACGAGCAGTACTTC. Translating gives CASRNPGTGTYEQYF.

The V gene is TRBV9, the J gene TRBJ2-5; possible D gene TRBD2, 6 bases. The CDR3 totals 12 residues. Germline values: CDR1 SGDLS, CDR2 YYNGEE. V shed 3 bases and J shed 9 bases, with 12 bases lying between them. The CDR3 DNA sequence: TGTGCCAGCAGCGCAGGTTCGGGGGCCCAGTACTTC. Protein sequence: CASSAGSGAQYF.

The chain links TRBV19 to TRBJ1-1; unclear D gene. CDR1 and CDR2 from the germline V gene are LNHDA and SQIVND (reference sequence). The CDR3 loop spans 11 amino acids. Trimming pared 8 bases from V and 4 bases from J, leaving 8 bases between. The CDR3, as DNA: TGTGCCAGTTCCCTCGGCACTGAAGCTTTCTTT. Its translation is CASSLGTEAFF.

CDR3 sequence (DNA): TGCGCCAGCAGTACAGGCGACAGGACTAGCTCCTACAATGAGCAGTTCTTC. It yields the protein CASSTGDRTSSYNEQFF. The chain has TRBV10-1 and TRBJ2-1, with D possibly matching TRBD2 (7 bases). V was cut by 5 bases and J by 0 bases, with 17 bases left in between. From germline, CDR1 is WNHNN and CDR2 SYGVQD (reference sequence). CDR3 length equals 17 residues.

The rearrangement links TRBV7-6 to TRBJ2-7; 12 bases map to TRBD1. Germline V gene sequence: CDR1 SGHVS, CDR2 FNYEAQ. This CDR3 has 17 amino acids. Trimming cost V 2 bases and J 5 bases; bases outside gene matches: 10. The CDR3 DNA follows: TGTGCCAGCAGCTTAATGGGGGGACAGGGGGCTTTCGACGAGCAGTACTTC. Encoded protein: CASSLMGGQGAFDEQYF.

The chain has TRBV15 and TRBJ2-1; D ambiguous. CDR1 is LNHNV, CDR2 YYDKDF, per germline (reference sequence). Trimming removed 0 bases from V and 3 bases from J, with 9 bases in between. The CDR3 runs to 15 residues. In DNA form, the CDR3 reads TGTGCCACCAGCAGAGATCCGGAGAGCTACAATGAGCAGTTCTTC. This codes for CATSRDPESYNEQFF.

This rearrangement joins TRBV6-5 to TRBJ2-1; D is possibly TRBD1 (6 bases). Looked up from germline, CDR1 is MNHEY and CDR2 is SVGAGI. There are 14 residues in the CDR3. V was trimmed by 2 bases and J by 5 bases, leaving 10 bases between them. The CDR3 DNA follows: TGTGCCAGCAGTTACGCCCCAGGGGACAATGAGCAGTTCTTC. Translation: CASSYAPGDNEQFF.

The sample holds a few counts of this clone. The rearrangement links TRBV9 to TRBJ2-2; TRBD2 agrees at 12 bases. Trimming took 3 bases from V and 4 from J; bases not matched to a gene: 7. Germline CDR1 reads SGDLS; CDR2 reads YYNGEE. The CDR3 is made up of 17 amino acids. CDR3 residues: CASSGLAGGGGTGELFF. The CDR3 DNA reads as TGTGCCAGCAGCGGTCTAGCGGGAGGGGGGGGCACCGGGGAGCTGTTTTTT.

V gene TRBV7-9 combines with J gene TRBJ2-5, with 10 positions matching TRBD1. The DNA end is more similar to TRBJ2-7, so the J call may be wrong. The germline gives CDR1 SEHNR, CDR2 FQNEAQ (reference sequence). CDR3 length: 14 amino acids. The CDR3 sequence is CASSPWTGGYEQYF. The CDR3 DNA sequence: TGTGCCAGCAGCCCGTGGACAGGGGGCTACGAGCAGTACTTC.

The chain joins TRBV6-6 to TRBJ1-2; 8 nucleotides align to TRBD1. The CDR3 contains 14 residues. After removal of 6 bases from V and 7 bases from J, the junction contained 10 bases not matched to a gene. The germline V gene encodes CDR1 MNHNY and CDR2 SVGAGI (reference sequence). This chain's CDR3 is CASSPDRGRRGYTF. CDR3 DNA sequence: TGTGCCAGCAGCCCCGACAGGGGTAGACGTGGCTACACCTTC.

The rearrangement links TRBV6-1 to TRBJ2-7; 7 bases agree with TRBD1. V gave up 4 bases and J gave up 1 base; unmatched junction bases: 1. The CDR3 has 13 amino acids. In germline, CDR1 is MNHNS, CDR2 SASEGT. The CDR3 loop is CASSGQGSYEQYF. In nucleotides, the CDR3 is TGTGCCAGCAGTGGACAGGGATCCTACGAGCAGTACTTC.

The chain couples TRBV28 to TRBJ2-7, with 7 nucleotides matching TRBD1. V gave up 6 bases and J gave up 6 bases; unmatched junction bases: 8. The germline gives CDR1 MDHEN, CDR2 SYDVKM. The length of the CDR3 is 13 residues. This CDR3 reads CASRTVQGCEQYF. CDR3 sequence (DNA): TGTGCCAGCAGGACCGTACAGGGGTGCGAGCAGTACTTC. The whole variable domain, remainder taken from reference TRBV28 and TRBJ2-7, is DVKVTQSSRYLVKRTGEKVFLECVQDMDHENMFWYRQDPGLGLRLIYFSYDVKMKEKGDIPEGYSVSREKKERFSLILESASTNQTSMYLCASRTVQGCEQYFGPGTRLTVT.

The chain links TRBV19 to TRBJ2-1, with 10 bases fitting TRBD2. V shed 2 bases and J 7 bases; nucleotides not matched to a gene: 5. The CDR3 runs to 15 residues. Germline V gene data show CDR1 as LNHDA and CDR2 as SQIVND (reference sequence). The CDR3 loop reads CASSISSGSINEQFF. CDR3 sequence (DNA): TGTGCCAGTAGTATATCTAGCGGGAGTATTAATGAGCAGTTCTTC.

This chain's CDR3 is CASSGANSNQPQHF. The CDR3 DNA is TGTGCCAGCAGCGGAGCTAATAGCAATCAGCCCCAGCATTTT. The rearrangement links TRBV11-3 to TRBJ1-5; D gene uncertain. This CDR3 comprises 14 residues. The ends were cut back, 5 bases at V and 0 bases at J, with 8 bases in the middle. CDR1 is SGHNT, CDR2 YENEEA, per germline.

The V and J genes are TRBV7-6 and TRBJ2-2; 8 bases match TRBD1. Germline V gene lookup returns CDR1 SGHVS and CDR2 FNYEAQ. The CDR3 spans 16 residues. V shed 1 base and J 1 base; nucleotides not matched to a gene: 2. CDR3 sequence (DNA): TGTGCCAGCAGCTTAGTACAGGGGGTGAACACCGGGGAGCTGTTTTTT. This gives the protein CASSLVQGVNTGELFF.

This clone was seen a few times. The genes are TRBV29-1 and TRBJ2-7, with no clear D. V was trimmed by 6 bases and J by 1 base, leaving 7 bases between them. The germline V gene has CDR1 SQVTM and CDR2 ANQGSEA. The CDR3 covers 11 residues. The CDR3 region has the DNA TGCAGCGTAGTGGAGTCCTACGAGCAGTACTTC. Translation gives CSVVESYEQYF.

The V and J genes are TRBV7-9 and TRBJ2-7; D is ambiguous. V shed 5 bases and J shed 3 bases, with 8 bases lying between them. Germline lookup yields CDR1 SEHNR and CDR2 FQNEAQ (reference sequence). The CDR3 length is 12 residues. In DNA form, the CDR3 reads TGTGCCAGCAGCCTAATAAACTACGAGCAGTACTTC. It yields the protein CASSLINYEQYF.

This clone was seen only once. DNA for the CDR3: TGTGCCAGCAGCCGGGGACAGGGTTACGAGCAGTACTTC. Translated: CASSRGQGYEQYF. The chain couples TRBV5-6 to TRBJ2-5; 9 bases fit TRBD1. With the DNA end fitting TRBJ2-7 better, the J assignment may be wrong. The CDR3 loop spans 13 amino acids. Germline CDR1 SGHDT, CDR2 YYEEEE.

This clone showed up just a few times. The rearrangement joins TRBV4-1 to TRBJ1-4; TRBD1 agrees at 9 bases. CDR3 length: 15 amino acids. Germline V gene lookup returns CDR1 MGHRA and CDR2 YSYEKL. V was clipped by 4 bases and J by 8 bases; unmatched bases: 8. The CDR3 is CASSRMGTGSEKLFF. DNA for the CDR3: TGCGCCAGCAGCCGGATGGGGACAGGGAGCGAAAAACTGTTTTTT.

The CDR3, as DNA: TGTGCCAGCAGCAAAGGTAAATGCCGAAACAAAAAAGAGACCCAGTACTTC. It yields the protein CASSKGKCRNKKETQYF. The rearrangement uses TRBV21-1 and TRBJ2-5; the table's D gene call, TRBD1, was not cross checked with the DNA. TRBV21-1 is termed a pseudogene. The CDR3 extends over 17 amino acids.

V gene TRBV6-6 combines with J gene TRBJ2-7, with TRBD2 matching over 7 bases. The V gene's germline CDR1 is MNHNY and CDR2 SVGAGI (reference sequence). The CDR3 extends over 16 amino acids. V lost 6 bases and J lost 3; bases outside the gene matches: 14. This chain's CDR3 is CASSRVSGGQVYEQYF. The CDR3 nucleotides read TGTGCCAGCAGCCGCGTTTCGGGGGGTCAGGTCTACGAGCAGTACTTC.

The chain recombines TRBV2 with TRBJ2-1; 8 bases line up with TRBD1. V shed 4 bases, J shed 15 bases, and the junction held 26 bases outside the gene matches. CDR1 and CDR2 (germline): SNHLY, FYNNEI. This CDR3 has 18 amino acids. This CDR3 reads CASSGRDRSRGLVSHRFF. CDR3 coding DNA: TGTGCCAGCAGTGGGCGGGACAGGTCCCGGGGGTTGGTCTCTCACCGGTTCTTC.

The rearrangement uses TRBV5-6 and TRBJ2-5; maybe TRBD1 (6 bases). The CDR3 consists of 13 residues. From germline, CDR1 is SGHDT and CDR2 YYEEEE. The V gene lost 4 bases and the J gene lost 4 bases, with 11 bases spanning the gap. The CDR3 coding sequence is TGTGCCAGCAGCCCGGGACATTTAGAGACCCAGTACTTC. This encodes CASSPGHLETQYF.